One and the same sample provided the 17 T cell receptor beta chains below, sequenced in a study of T cell repertoires in cytomegalovirus infection. TCRdb reanalysed the reads using MiXCR and keeps one entry per CDR3 protein. The sample records approximately 630,000 distinct CDR3 sequences, approximately 25% being singletons. The sample taken for sequencing was CD8+ T cells from PBMCs. The receptor source for this set is a human donor in good health (CMV status not recorded). Some clones in this sample may be carry-over from other donors' samples.

Only a few counts were recorded for this clonotype. This rearrangement joins TRBV28 to TRBJ2-7; D is unresolved. The length of the CDR3 is 14 residues. V lost 4 bases, J lost 3 bases, and 13 bases lay in between. Looked up from germline, CDR1 is MDHEN and CDR2 is SYDVKM. The CDR3 region has the DNA TGTGCCAGCAGTTCGGCCAGACGGGTCTACGAGCAGTACGTC. It is translated as CASSSARRVYEQYV.

This clonotype was counted a few times. V usage is TRBV12-3 or TRBV12-4 and J usage is TRBJ1-1; weak D call: TRBD1 (6 bases). Trimming left V 1 base short and J 3 bases short, with 15 bases between. This CDR3 region has 16 residues. The CDR3 region is CASSLVPWGQDTEAFF. In DNA form, the CDR3 reads TGTGCCAGCAGTTTAGTCCCCTGGGGGCAGGACACTGAAGCTTTCTTT.

This clonotype was seen ten or more times. This chain connects TRBV7-9 to TRBJ1-2; the D gene is possibly TRBD1 (6 bases). V was pared by 5 bases and J by 1 base, with 14 bases between. Germline loops: CDR1 SEHNR, CDR2 FQNEAQ (reference sequence). This CDR3 contains 15 residues. CDR3 nucleotide sequence: TGTGCCAGCAGCGGTCCGGGACACCTTAACTATGGCTACACCTTC. Its protein product is CASSGPGHLNYGYTF.

The rearrangement uses TRBV20-1 and TRBJ2-2; D ambiguous. Germline V CDR1 and CDR2: DFQATT, SNEGSKA (reference sequence). Trimming took 6 bases from V and 1 from J, leaving 12 bases between them. This CDR3 is built from 14 residues. CDR3 in amino acids: CSATSPLNTGELFF. CDR3 DNA sequence: TGCAGTGCAACCAGCCCATTGAACACCGGGGAGCTGTTTTTT.

This chain links TRBV29-1 with TRBJ1-5; TRBD1 might be the D (5 bases). There are 11 residues in the CDR3. The ends were cut back, 3 bases at V and 11 bases at J, with 11 bases in the middle. The germline gives CDR1 SQVTM, CDR2 ANQGSEA. The CDR3 loop reads CSVEDRGTQHF. CDR3 bases: TGCAGCGTTGAGGACCGGGGGACCCAGCATTTT.

The chain joins TRBV9 to TRBJ2-1; a possible D gene is TRBD1 (6 bases). The CDR3 has 14 residues. V lost 0 bases and J lost 7, with 11 bases in between. Germline lookup yields CDR1 SGDLS and CDR2 YYNGEE. This CDR3 reads CASSVGGPSNEQFF. CDR3 in DNA: TGTGCCAGCAGCGTAGGGGGGCCCTCTAATGAGCAGTTCTTC.

The chain couples TRBV5-6 to TRBJ1-6; D gene unclear. V was cut by 0 bases and J by 1 base, with 5 bases left in between. This CDR3 has 15 amino acids. Per germline, CDR1 SGHDT and CDR2 YYEEEE. DNA of the CDR3: TGTGCCAGCAGCTTGGAAGGATCCTATAATTCACCCCTCCACTTT. This encodes CASSLEGSYNSPLHF.

This clonotype was counted only a few times. The rearrangement links TRBV27 to TRBJ2-6; D possibly corresponds to TRBD2 (5 bases). Deletions cut 3 bases from V and 1 base from J, with 16 bases between. The CDR3 is 18 amino acids. The germline gives CDR1 MNHEY, CDR2 SMNVEV (reference sequence). CDR3 sequence reads: CASSLRASTQSGANVLTF. In nucleotides, the CDR3 is TGTGCCAGCAGTTTGAGGGCCTCTACCCAATCTGGGGCCAACGTCCTGACTTTC.

The chain recombines TRBV27 with TRBJ2-1, with 12 bases fitting TRBD2. Germline V gene sequence: CDR1 MNHEY, CDR2 SMNVEV (reference sequence). V shed 8 bases, J shed 0 bases, and the junction held 14 bases outside the gene matches. The length of the CDR3 is 19 residues. This chain's CDR3 is CASRGRLAGARSSYNEQFF. CDR3 sequence (DNA): TGTGCCAGCCGCGGGCGACTAGCGGGGGCCAGGAGCTCCTACAATGAGCAGTTCTTC.

The chain has TRBV4-1 and TRBJ2-2, with 12 positions matching TRBD2. This CDR3 comprises 19 residues. Germline CDR1 MGHRA, CDR2 YSYEKL. V was pared by 0 bases and J by 0 bases, with 5 bases of the junction left unmatched. The CDR3 nucleotides are TGCGCCAGCAGCCAAGATGCACTAGCGGGGGGAACGAACACCGGGGAGCTGTTTTTT. Protein: CASSQDALAGGTNTGELFF.

The V call is TRBV25-1, the J call TRBJ2-2, with D uncertain. The CDR3 is 17 residues long. The germline V gene has CDR1 MGHDK and CDR2 SYGVNS. Trimming pared 0 bases from V and 2 bases from J, leaving 13 bases between. CDR3 coding DNA: TGTGCCAGCAGTGAATATTTTTCCGGGCGAAACACCGGGGAGCTGTTTTTT. Its translation is CASSEYFSGRNTGELFF.

This clonotype has just a few counts. The chain recombines TRBV20-1 with TRBJ2-1; 11 bases are shared with TRBD2. The trim removed 3 bases at V and 6 bases at J, leaving 13 bases unmatched. The CDR3 consists of 17 residues. Germline V gene data show CDR1 as DFQATT and CDR2 as SNEGSKA (reference sequence). The CDR3 region is CSARDPLTSGVSNEQFF. CDR3 DNA sequence: TGCAGTGCTAGGGACCCCCTGACTAGCGGGGTCTCCAATGAGCAGTTCTTC.

This clonotype was recorded a few times. Written as DNA, the CDR3 is TGCAGCGTTCCTGCCCAGGGGGCGCATTACTATGGCTACACCTTC. This sequence encodes CSVPAQGAHYYGYTF. The chain carries TRBV29-1 and TRBJ1-2; 8 bases match TRBD1. Unmatched junction bases numbered 11, after V lost 5 bases and J lost 3 bases. Germline V gene sequence: CDR1 SQVTM, CDR2 ANQGSEA. The CDR3 has 15 residues.

This clonotype was counted at least ten times. V is TRBV7-9 and J is TRBJ1-2, with 7 bases lining up with TRBD1. CDR1 SEHNR and CDR2 FQNEAQ come from the germline V gene (reference sequence). V dropped 5 bases and J dropped 0; count of bases not matched to a gene: 3. The CDR3 runs to 14 residues. The CDR3 spells CASSMGQPNYGYTF. The CDR3 nucleotides are TGTGCCAGCAGCATGGGACAGCCTAACTATGGCTACACCTTC.

V and J are TRBV12-3 or TRBV12-4 and TRBJ1-2; 7 nucleotides line up with TRBD1. CDR3 length: 12 amino acids. Trimming at V came to 5 bases and at J to 8 bases, leaving 5 bases not matched to a gene. CDR3 sequence (DNA): TGTGCCAGCAGTCTACAGGGGACCGGCTACACCTTC. Translation: CASSLQGTGYTF.

This clonotype was seen a handful of times. CDR3 coding DNA: TGTGCCAGCAGCCCTTGGACAGGGAGCACAGATACGCAGTATTTT. Protein sequence: CASSPWTGSTDTQYF. The chain employs TRBV28 and TRBJ2-3; 8 positions agree with TRBD1. The CDR3 has 15 residues. The ends lost 6 bases at V and 0 bases at J; junction bases unmatched: 5. CDR1 and CDR2 from the germline V gene are MDHEN and SYDVKM.

The chain uses TRBV6-2 or TRBV6-3 and TRBJ2-7, with D maybe TRBD1 (6 bases). The CDR3 is 13 amino acids. Germline-derived CDR1 and CDR2 are MNHEY and SVGEGT. The V end was cut by 2 bases, the J end by 6 bases, with 11 bases between. The CDR3, as DNA: TGTGCCAGCAGTTACGGTGACAGGCGCGAGCAGTACGTC. Residues: CASSYGDRREQYV.